In its sample, the clone carrying this T cell receptor (beta chain) was seen a few times. Its antigen is not identified. V lost 4 bases to trimming and J lost 4 bases, with 14 bases between them. CDR1 and CDR2 (germline): SNHLY, FYNNEI. The CDR3 covers 15 residues. These data originate in a study of OX40 agonist ivuxolimab in advanced cancers. Broader study findings: There was clonal expansion of CD4+ and CD8+ blood T cells by week 6 at 0.1 to 3.0 mg/kg. Averaging showed that CD8+ T cells had more expanded clones than CD4+ did.

Sequencing was performed with immunoSEQ multiplex PCR; in TCRdb, only in-frame clones are kept and a portion is missing. The table lists more than 35,000 clones, approximately 80% of them singletons. The chain combines TRBV2 with TRBJ1-5, with D possibly TRBD1 on 5 matching bases. This sequence originates from an adult with an advanced solid tumor such as melanoma, head and neck, liver or kidney cancer. Sequenced material: CD4+ or CD8+ T cells sorted from blood, taken in a trial of the OX40 agonist ivuxolimab. The CDR3 DNA reads as TGTGCCAGCAGTGCCTGGACAAACGTTAATCAGCCCCAGCATTTT. Protein product: CASSAWTNVNQPQHF.